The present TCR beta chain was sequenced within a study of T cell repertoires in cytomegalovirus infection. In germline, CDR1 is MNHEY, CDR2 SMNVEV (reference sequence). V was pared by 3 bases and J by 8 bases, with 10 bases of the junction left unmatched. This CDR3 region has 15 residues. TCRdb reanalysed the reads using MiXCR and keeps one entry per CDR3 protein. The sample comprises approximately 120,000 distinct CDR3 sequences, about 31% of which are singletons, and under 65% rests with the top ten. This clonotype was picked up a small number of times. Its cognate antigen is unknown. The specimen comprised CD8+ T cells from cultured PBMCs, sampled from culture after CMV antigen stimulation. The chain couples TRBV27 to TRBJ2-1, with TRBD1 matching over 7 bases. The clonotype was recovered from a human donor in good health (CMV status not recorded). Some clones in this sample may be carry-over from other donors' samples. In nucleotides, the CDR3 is TGTGCCAGCAGTTTGGGGCAGGGGGTTGTAGATGAGCAGTTCTTC. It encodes CASSLGQGVVDEQFF.